Presented here are 6 T cell receptor beta chains from one specimen sequenced in a study of T cell repertoires in cytomegalovirus infection. These receptors lack a known antigen. Using its own MiXCR run on the reads, TCRdb lists one record per CDR3 protein. The profile shows over 250,000 distinct CDR3 sequences, around 20% of them singletons. The sequenced sample was cultured PBMCs, obtained from culture after CMV antigen stimulation. The receptors come from a human donor in good health (CMV status not recorded). Some clones in this sample may be carry-over from other donors' samples.

This clonotype was seen only a few times. The rearrangement links TRBV4-2 to TRBJ2-5; 12 positions agree with TRBD2. The germline V gene has CDR1 LGHNA and CDR2 YNFKEQ. Trimming at V came to 4 bases and at J to 5 bases, leaving 8 bases not matched to a gene. This CDR3 has 16 residues. The CDR3 region has the DNA TGTGCCAGCAGCCCTCGAACTAGCGGGAGGTCTGAGACCCAGTACTTC. Its translation: CASSPRTSGRSETQYF.

This clonotype was seen a few times. The J gene is TRBJ1-2, the V gene TRBV11-2; D remains unclear. From germline, CDR1 is SGHAT and CDR2 FQNNGV. Trimming left V 4 bases short and J 0 bases short, with 15 bases between. The CDR3 sequence is 16 residues long. The DNA of the CDR3 is TGTGCCAGCAGCTCTTACTGGGCCGCAGCTAACTATGGCTACACCTTC. Protein: CASSSYWAAANYGYTF.

This sequence joins TRBV4-2 and TRBJ2-3; D possibly corresponds to TRBD2 (6 bases). V was pared by 5 bases and J by 2 bases, with 23 bases between. The germline V gene encodes CDR1 LGHNA and CDR2 YNFKEQ. There are 18 residues in the CDR3. This chain's CDR3 is CASSFHAGTPPVTDTQYF. CDR3 nucleotides: TGTGCCAGCAGCTTTCATGCCGGGACTCCTCCAGTCACAGATACGCAGTATTTT.

This clonotype was observed at least ten times. V and J are TRBV19 and TRBJ1-5, with no clear D. CDR1 and CDR2 from the germline V gene are LNHDA and SQIVND (reference sequence). V gave up 5 bases and J gave up 2 bases, with 13 bases separating them. This CDR3 has 15 residues. CDR3 DNA: TGTGCCAGTAGTCTTAGGCATACAGGCAATCAGCCCCAGCATTTT. It yields the protein CASSLRHTGNQPQHF. The full variable domain, rest sourced from reference TRBV19 and TRBJ1-5, is DGGITQSPKYLFRKEGQNVTLSCEQNLNHDAMYWYRQDPGQGLRLIYYSQIVNDFQKGDIAEGYSVSREKKESFPLTVTSAQKNPTAFYLCASSLRHTGNQPQHFGDGTRLSIL.

This chain links TRBV11-2 with TRBJ2-1; 11 bases align to TRBD2. V gave up 5 bases and J gave up 6 bases; unmatched junction bases: 9. This CDR3 comprises 16 residues. Germline loops: CDR1 SGHAT, CDR2 FQNNGV. CDR3 protein: CASSLLTSGSLNEQFF. CDR3 coding DNA: TGTGCCAGCAGCCTACTTACTAGCGGGAGCCTCAATGAGCAGTTCTTC.

This clonotype was seen at least ten times. The chain combines TRBV7-9 with TRBJ2-6; the match to TRBD2 covers 11 bases. There are 17 residues in the CDR3. V lost 5 bases and J lost 0; bases outside the gene matches: 3. The germline V gene encodes CDR1 SEHNR and CDR2 FQNEAQ (reference sequence). CDR3 nucleotide sequence: TGTGCCAGCAGCCGACTAGCGGGGAACTCTGGGGCCAACGTCCTGACTTTC. Its protein product is CASSRLAGNSGANVLTF.